Shown below are 32 T cell receptor beta chains from a single sample sequenced in a study of T-cell reconstitution after alpha-beta-depleted transplantation in children. Researchers prepared the TCRbeta library using unique molecular identifiers, the study reports. TCRdb used MiXCR to reprocess the PCR reads, holding one entry per CDR3 protein. The sample contains about 610,000 distinct CDR3 sequences, more than 9% of which appear only once. The material was PBMCs from the stem cell graft donor, obtained from the stem cell graft. The receptors shown here come from a human donor who donated a stem cell graft to a child with acute myeloid leukemia.

The chain carries TRBV27 and TRBJ2-7; tentatively, D is TRBD2 (6 bases). Per the germline V gene, CDR1 is MNHEY and CDR2 is SMNVEV (reference sequence). Trimming took 0 bases from V and 2 from J, leaving 17 bases between them. The CDR3 is made up of 17 amino acids. CDR3 nucleotide sequence: TGTGCCAGCAGTTTATCGCCGGGAGCAATCGGGACCTACGAGCAGTACTTC. Translated: CASSLSPGAIGTYEQYF.

The chain joins TRBV29-1 to TRBJ2-2; 16 bases are shared with TRBD2. The CDR3 runs 16 residues. Losses at the gene ends were 7 bases for V and 6 bases for J; bases not matched to a gene: 8. Germline CDR1 and CDR2: SQVTM and ANQGSEA. For the CDR3, the DNA is TGCAGCGGGACAGGGACTAGCGGGAGGGCTGCCGGGGAGCTGTTTTTT. It translates to CSGTGTSGRAAGELFF.

The chain carries TRBV5-5 and TRBJ2-7; 9 nucleotides align to TRBD1. This CDR3 is 16 amino acids long. Trimming removed 0 bases from V and 3 bases from J; junction bases left unmatched: 7. Germline V gene lookup returns CDR1 SGHKS and CDR2 YYEKEE (reference sequence). CDR3 DNA: TGTGCCAGCAGCTTGGGTCCGGACAGGGGTATCTACGAGCAGTACTTC. Translating gives CASSLGPDRGIYEQYF.

V gene TRBV7-8 combines with J gene TRBJ2-2; D not certain. This CDR3 has 13 amino acids. V lost 1 base, J lost 7 bases, and 7 bases lay in between. Germline loops: CDR1 SGHVS, CDR2 FQNEAQ. The CDR3 region is CASSLEGGGELFF. In DNA form, the CDR3 reads TGTGCCAGCAGCTTAGAGGGTGGCGGGGAGCTGTTTTTT.

This clonotype showed up just a few times. The CDR3 sequence: CASSPDRGQRNEQFF. In nucleotides, the CDR3 is TGTGCCAGCAGTCCAGACAGGGGCCAGAGGAATGAGCAGTTCTTC. The genes are TRBV7-9 and TRBJ2-1, with 8 nucleotides matching TRBD1. Per the germline V gene, CDR1 is SEHNR and CDR2 is FQNEAQ (reference sequence). This CDR3 spans 15 amino acids. Losses at the gene ends were 6 bases for V and 7 bases for J; bases not matched to a gene: 11.

This clonotype was found a few times. The V call is TRBV7-2, the J call TRBJ2-7; TRBD1 is a possible D gene (7 bases). The CDR3 totals 12 residues. V shed 6 bases and J shed 4 bases, with 10 bases lying between them. The germline gives CDR1 SGHTA, CDR2 FQGNSA. Here the CDR3 reads CASRAGQYEQYF. The CDR3 bases are TGTGCCAGCAGGGCGGGACAGTACGAGCAGTACTTC.

This clonotype came up many times. This chain connects TRBV28 to TRBJ2-7; no definite D call. Germline V lookup: CDR1 MDHEN, CDR2 SYDVKM. V was clipped by 3 bases and J by 0 bases, with 12 bases between them. CDR3 length: 15 residues. The CDR3 protein is CASSLVSRSSYEQYF. The DNA for the CDR3 is TGTGCCAGCAGTTTGGTTAGCCGAAGCTCCTACGAGCAGTACTTC.

By frequency in the sample, this clonotype is medium-sized. The V and J genes are TRBV9 and TRBJ2-3; a weak D match, TRBD1 (5 bases). The CDR3 spans 14 residues. Trimming removed 1 base from V and 5 bases from J, with 11 bases in between. Germline-derived CDR1 and CDR2 are SGDLS and YYNGEE. For the CDR3, the DNA is TGTGCCAGCAGCGTAAATTGGGGCCTAGATACGCAGTATTTT. It translates to CASSVNWGLDTQYF.

The chain has TRBV20-1 and TRBJ2-3; 12 bases are a match to TRBD2. Trimming removed 0 bases from V and 7 bases from J; junction bases left unmatched: 8. Germline V gene lookup returns CDR1 DFQATT and CDR2 SNEGSKA (reference sequence). CDR3 size: 16 residues. Here the CDR3 reads CSARDQRLAGANTQYF. CDR3 nucleotides: TGCAGTGCTAGAGATCAGAGACTAGCGGGAGCAAATACGCAGTATTTT.

This clonotype came up a few times. The CDR3: CASSLGGTELYGYTF. The CDR3 DNA reads TGCGCCAGCAGCTTGGGTGGGACGGAGCTTTATGGCTACACCTTC. This rearrangement joins TRBV5-1 to TRBJ1-2; D might be TRBD1 (5 bases). V lost 0 bases to trimming and J lost 5 bases, with 14 bases between them. CDR1 and CDR2 (germline): SGHRS, YFSETQ. This CDR3 is built from 15 residues.

This clonotype was counted ten times or more. The chain combines TRBV11-2 with TRBJ2-7; D remains unclear. The germline gives CDR1 SGHAT, CDR2 FQNNGV. CDR3 length equals 12 residues. Deletions cut 5 bases from V and 0 bases from J, with 5 bases between. The CDR3 sequence: CASSALSYEQYF. CDR3 DNA: TGTGCCAGCAGCGCCCTCTCCTACGAGCAGTACTTC.

This clonotype was seen ten or more times. The chain links TRBV20-1 to TRBJ2-1; TRBD2 aligns across 10 bases. The CDR3 has 17 amino acids. The germline V gene encodes CDR1 DFQATT and CDR2 SNEGSKA (reference sequence). With V trimmed by 0 bases and J by 5 bases, 10 bases remained unmatched. DNA of the CDR3: TGCAGTGCTAGAGATGCCGGGGTAGCGGGAGGAAACAATGAGCAGTTCTTC. This gives the protein CSARDAGVAGGNNEQFF.

This clonotype has ten or more counts. The chain carries TRBV7-2 and TRBJ2-2, with TRBD2 matching 7 bases. Germline V lookup: CDR1 SGHTA, CDR2 FQGNSA. The V segment lost 5 bases and the J segment 6 bases; nucleotides outside the gene matches: 6. This CDR3 has 14 amino acids. This CDR3 is CASSPRLASGELFF. CDR3 in DNA: TGTGCCAGCAGCCCCCGACTAGCCTCCGGGGAGCTGTTTTTT.

The V and J genes are TRBV6-2 or TRBV6-3 and TRBJ1-1, with TRBD1 as a possible D gene (5 bases). This CDR3 spans 14 amino acids. In germline, CDR1 is MNHEY, CDR2 SVGEGT. Trimming pared 6 bases from V and 4 bases from J, leaving 15 bases between. The CDR3 sequence is CASSGAGRITEAFF. In DNA form, the CDR3 reads TGTGCCAGCAGCGGGGCGGGTCGAATCACTGAAGCTTTCTTT.

V is TRBV6-1 and J is TRBJ2-5, with 10 bases that match TRBD2. Germline CDR1 MNHNS, CDR2 SASEGT. V shed 6 bases and J 7 bases; nucleotides not matched to a gene: 11. CDR3 length: 15 amino acids. CDR3 amino acids: CASSPGLALMGTQYF. The CDR3 DNA reads TGTGCCAGCAGCCCGGGACTAGCGTTAATGGGGACCCAGTACTTC.

A few counts support this clonotype. The genes are TRBV5-1 and TRBJ1-3; 8 bases agree with TRBD1. Losses at the gene ends were 6 bases for V and 3 bases for J; bases not matched to a gene: 8. This CDR3 comprises 15 residues. Germline lookup yields CDR1 SGHRS and CDR2 YFSETQ. CDR3 protein: CASTFDRGLGNTIYF. The CDR3, as DNA: TGCGCCAGCACCTTCGACAGGGGACTTGGAAACACCATATATTTT.

V and J are TRBV29-1 and TRBJ2-7, with TRBD1 identical over 10 bases. The germline CDR1 and CDR2 sequences are SQVTM and ANQGSEA. V shed 5 bases, J shed 3 bases, and the junction held 7 bases outside the gene matches. This CDR3 is built from 14 residues. CDR3 sequence reads: CSVLTGGGFYEQYF. For the CDR3, the DNA is TGCAGCGTTTTGACAGGGGGCGGCTTCTACGAGCAGTACTTC.

This clonotype was recorded a few times. The chain links TRBV18 to TRBJ2-1, with TRBD2 as a possible D gene (6 bases). CDR1 and CDR2 from the germline V gene are KGHSH and LQKENI. V was trimmed by 6 bases and J by 5 bases, leaving 11 bases between them. CDR3 length equals 13 residues. DNA for the CDR3: TGTGCCAGCTCGGTGGGAGGAGACAATGAGCAGTTCTTC. It encodes CASSVGGDNEQFF.

This chain links TRBV6-1 with TRBJ2-1; 7 bases are shared with TRBD2. In germline, CDR1 is MNHNS, CDR2 SASEGT. This CDR3 has 14 residues. CDR3 coding DNA: TGTGCGGCCGGGTGGCGGGAGCCATACAATGAGCAGTTCTTC. It specifies CAAGWREPYNEQFF.

This clonotype showed up many times. The CDR3 spells CASSQRAGEIRDTQYF. CDR3 in DNA: TGCGCCAGCAGCCAACGAGCGGGAGAGATACGAGATACGCAGTATTTT. J is TRBJ2-3 and V is TRBV4-3, with 8 nucleotides matching TRBD2. Trimming cost V 2 bases and J 5 bases; bases outside gene matches: 9. Per germline, CDR1 LGHNA and CDR2 YSLEER. This CDR3 spans 16 amino acids.

This clonotype was seen once. The chain couples TRBV5-1 to TRBJ1-2; D gene unclear. Per germline, CDR1 SGHRS and CDR2 YFSETQ. The CDR3 loop spans 12 amino acids. Trimming pared 0 bases from V and 7 bases from J, leaving 7 bases between. The CDR3 DNA reads TGCGCCAGCAGCTTGGAGGGTGCTGGCTACACCTTC. This encodes CASSLEGAGYTF.

In this sample, this clonotype turned up many times. The J gene is TRBJ2-5, the V gene TRBV12-3 or TRBV12-4; D gene uncertain. Deletions cut 5 bases from V and 5 bases from J, with 9 bases between. This CDR3 is 12 amino acids long. The CDR3 spells CASSNLGETQYF. The CDR3 bases are TGTGCCAGCAGTAACTTGGGGGAGACCCAGTACTTC.

V and J are TRBV30 and TRBJ2-2; TRBD2 is a possible D gene (5 bases). The length of the CDR3 is 13 residues. The ends were cut back, 3 bases at V and 5 bases at J, with 10 bases in the middle. Germline V CDR1 and CDR2: GTSNPN, SVGIG (reference sequence). Here the CDR3 DNA reads TGTGCCTGGAGGGGGAGAGGGACCGGGGAGCTGTTTTTT. This sequence encodes CAWRGRGTGELFF.

About this clonotype: Without the conserved terminal phenylalanine or tryptophan, this CDR3 likely stems from a read error. The chain has TRBV5-1 and TRBJ1-1; no definite D call. V was shortened by 2 bases and J by 6 bases, with 11 bases between the two germline ends. This CDR3 comprises 13 residues. The germline CDR1 and CDR2 sequences are SGHRS and YFSETQ. This chain's CDR3 is CASSLKSGAEAFS. In DNA form, the CDR3 reads TGCGCCAGCAGCTTAAAGTCCGGGGCTGAAGCTTTCTCT.

This clonotype was picked up many times. The chain recombines TRBV27 with TRBJ2-1; 12 bases are shared with TRBD2. The CDR3 contains 13 residues. The germline V gene has CDR1 MNHEY and CDR2 SMNVEV (reference sequence). Germline trimming cut 9 bases from V and 13 bases from J; bases unmatched to any gene: 10. In nucleotides, the CDR3 is TGTGCCAGTGGACTAGCGGGGAAAGCGGGACAGTTCTTC. It yields the protein CASGLAGKAGQFF.

The CDR3 here is CASRWASMTEAFF. CDR3 nucleotides: TGTGCCAGCAGGTGGGCTAGTATGACTGAAGCTTTCTTT. The chain carries TRBV7-9 and TRBJ1-1; D gene unclear. The ends were cut back, 6 bases at V and 5 bases at J, with 13 bases in the middle. Per germline, CDR1 SEHNR and CDR2 FQNEAQ (reference sequence). This CDR3 is built from 13 residues.

Many counts were recorded for this clonotype. The CDR3 is CASSEGLETQYF. CDR3 nucleotide sequence: TGCGCCAGCAGCGAAGGGTTAGAGACCCAGTACTTC. V is TRBV5-1 and J is TRBJ2-5; D unresolved. With 4 bases removed from V and 4 bases from J, the gap between germline ends came to 8 bases. Germline V lookup: CDR1 SGHRS, CDR2 YFSETQ. The CDR3 totals 12 residues.

V is TRBV20-1 and J is TRBJ2-7; D is uncertain. The CDR3 contains 15 residues. Germline CDR1 DFQATT, CDR2 SNEGSKA (reference sequence). V lost 6 bases, J lost 2 bases, and 20 bases lay in between. The CDR3 coding sequence is TGCAGTGCCCACCCTGGTCGAATGGGCGCCTACGAGCAGTACTTC. Translation gives CSAHPGRMGAYEQYF.

The V call is TRBV20-1, the J call TRBJ2-1; weak D call: TRBD2 (5 bases). V lost 8 bases and J 0 bases, leaving 11 bases between the germline ends. CDR3 length equals 13 residues. Germline V CDR1 and CDR2: DFQATT, SNEGSKA (reference sequence). The CDR3 sequence is CSSREGSYNEQFF. The CDR3 nucleotides are TGCAGTTCCCGCGAGGGCTCCTACAATGAGCAGTTCTTC.

This clonotype showed up just a few times. V and J are TRBV11-2 and TRBJ1-4; a weak D match, TRBD1 (6 bases). In germline, CDR1 is SGHAT, CDR2 FQNNGV. The CDR3 has 17 residues. V was clipped by 4 bases and J by 0 bases, with 15 bases between them. CDR3 amino acids: CASSSRWTVATNEKLFF. The CDR3 region has the DNA TGTGCCAGCAGCTCCAGATGGACAGTTGCAACTAATGAAAAACTGTTTTTT.

The sample holds a few counts of this clonotype. The V and J genes are TRBV6-2 or TRBV6-3 and TRBJ2-7; 13 bases agree with TRBD2. Germline-derived CDR1 and CDR2 are MNHEY and SVGEGT. Trimming at V came to 2 bases and at J to 5 bases, leaving 3 bases not matched to a gene. CDR3 size: 15 residues. The CDR3 loop is CASSYVGLAGNEQYF. The CDR3 nucleotides are TGTGCCAGCAGTTACGTGGGACTAGCGGGAAACGAGCAGTACTTC.

This clonotype showed up just a few times. The chain recombines TRBV7-3 with TRBJ2-3; 10 bases are a match to TRBD1. Germline CDR1 is SGHTA and CDR2 is FQGTGA. V gave up 5 bases and J gave up 3 bases; unmatched junction bases: 8. The CDR3 covers 16 residues. The CDR3 bases are TGTGCCAGCAGCGGCTGGGACAGGGGCTATACAGATACGCAGTATTTT. Protein product: CASSGWDRGYTDTQYF.